What follows is one T cell receptor (beta chain) and its context. Other nucleotide sequences in the sample specify the same CDR3. This entry is derived from a study of blood T cell repertoires in COVID-19. Study as a whole: Nucleic acid was either cDNA or gDNA, and it came from T cells, B-cell-depleted T cells, or PBMCs.

As processed by the authors: Estimation of nucleated cell counts was performed using reference gene primer amplification. TCRdb's copy holds only in-frame clones and misses some; the assay was immunoSEQ multiplex PCR. The V and J calls and clone size were taken over from that table, and D and trimming were inferred from the DNA. The repertoire holds under 350,000 clones, about 86% seen once, with around 4.2% in the top ten. Deletions cut 3 bases from V and 5 bases from J, with 10 bases between. Germline CDR1 SGHTA, CDR2 FQGNSA. This CDR3 is 13 amino acids long. Those enrolled, adults aged roughly 18 to 100 years, came from around 24 US areas.

This TCR was recovered from a woman between 35 and 50 years old with acute COVID-19. V gene TRBV7-2 combines with J gene TRBJ1-1; D perhaps matches TRBD1 (6 bases). Sequencing used PBMCs or T cells enriched from blood (not recorded which). CDR3 DNA sequence: TGTGCCAGCAGCTTCAAGGGGGGGACTGAAGCTTTCTTT. This gives the protein CASSFKGGTEAFF.